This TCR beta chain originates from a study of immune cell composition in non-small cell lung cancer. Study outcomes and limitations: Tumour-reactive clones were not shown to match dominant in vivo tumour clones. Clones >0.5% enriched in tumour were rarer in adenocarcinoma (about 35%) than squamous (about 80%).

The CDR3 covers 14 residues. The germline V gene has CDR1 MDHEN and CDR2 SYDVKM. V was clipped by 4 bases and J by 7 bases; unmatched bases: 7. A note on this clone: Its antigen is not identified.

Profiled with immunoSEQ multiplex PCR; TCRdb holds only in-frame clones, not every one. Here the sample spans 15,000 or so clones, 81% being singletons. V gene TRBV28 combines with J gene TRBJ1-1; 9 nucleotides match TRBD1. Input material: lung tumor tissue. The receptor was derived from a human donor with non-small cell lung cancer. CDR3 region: CASSSTGGWFEAFF. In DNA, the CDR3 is TGTGCCAGCAGTTCCACAGGGGGCTGGTTTGAAGCTTTCTTT.